This passage covers 10 T cell receptor beta chains from one sample sequenced in a study of metastatic and nonmetastatic thyroid tumors. TCRdb reassembled clones from the PCR reads with MiXCR. The repertoire holds fewer than 40,000 clones, with 25% to 30% as singletons. Patients had received no treatment of any kind before thyroid surgery. Material for sequencing was blood. Receptors were obtained from a female donor with papillary thyroid cancer or a benign thyroid nodule (not recorded which). Some clones in this sample may be carry-over from other donors' samples.

V and J are TRBV6-2 or TRBV6-3 and TRBJ2-7; tentatively, D is TRBD2 (7 bases). CDR1 and CDR2 from the germline V gene are MNHEY and SVGEGT. This CDR3 spans 15 amino acids. V shed 0 bases and J shed 9 bases, with 18 bases lying between them. The CDR3 sequence is CASSYSRGAPGLQYF. The CDR3, as DNA: TGTGCCAGCAGTTACTCCCGGGGGGCCCCAGGACTGCAGTACTTC.

V gene TRBV19 combines with J gene TRBJ1-5; TRBD1 matches at 8 bases. The CDR3 length is 16 residues. Germline CDR1 LNHDA, CDR2 SQIVND (reference sequence). The ends lost 3 bases at V and 4 bases at J; junction bases unmatched: 8. CDR3 nucleotide sequence: TGTGCCAGTAGTATCGCGGGACAGGAAGGAAATCAGCCCCAGCATTTT. Translation gives CASSIAGQEGNQPQHF.

This clone has at least ten counts. The chain is built from TRBV20-1 and TRBJ2-1; a weak D match, TRBD1 (6 bases). This CDR3 region has 16 residues. Trimming stripped 4 bases from V and 4 bases from J, with 20 bases between. Germline V gene data show CDR1 as DFQATT and CDR2 as SNEGSKA (reference sequence). The CDR3 bases are TGCAGTGCTAATTCCCCAACAGGGATTCAATACAATGAGCAGTTCTTC. Translated: CSANSPTGIQYNEQFF.

This clone was seen repeatedly, ten times or more. The chain links TRBV7-3 to TRBJ2-1; 7 bases fit TRBD1. Germline V gene data show CDR1 as SGHTA and CDR2 as FQGTGA. The CDR3 has 14 residues. Trimming at V came to 4 bases and at J to 6 bases, leaving 6 bases not matched to a gene. This CDR3 reads CASSSATGTNEQFF. The CDR3 nucleotides are TGTGCCAGCAGCTCCGCGACAGGGACCAATGAGCAGTTCTTC.

On this clone itself: A clone one base away is much larger, so this may be a read error. This chain links TRBV28 with TRBJ2-2; D possibly corresponds to TRBD1 (6 bases). Trimming left V 5 bases short and J 6 bases short, with 16 bases between. Per the germline V gene, CDR1 is MDHEN and CDR2 is SYDVKM. The CDR3 loop spans 15 amino acids. This CDR3 reads CASSLRDTNAGELFF. CDR3 in DNA: TGTGCCAGCAGTCTCCGGGACACCAACGCCGGGGAGCTGTTTTTT.

This clone was seen more than once but under ten times. The junction departs from the called germline gene at one end, perhaps through a read error. Other DNA sequences in the same sample also yield this CDR3. V gene TRBV7-8 combines with J gene TRBJ1-6; D unresolved. Germline CDR1 reads SGHVS; CDR2 reads FQNEAQ. The CDR3 runs to 13 residues. CDR3 residues: CASSLRATSPLHF. The CDR3, as DNA: TGTGCCAGCAGCTTGAGAGCGACTTCACCTCTCCACTTT.

By sample share, this clone is medium-sized. The CDR3 nucleotides read TGTGCCAGCAGTTTGCTAGGGGCAGATAGCAATCAGCCCCAGCATTTT. This sequence encodes CASSLLGADSNQPQHF. V gene TRBV27 combines with J gene TRBJ1-5; TRBD1 might be the D (5 bases). The CDR3 runs 16 residues. The V end lost 3 bases, the J end lost 0 bases, and 12 bases lay between the germline ends. Germline CDR1 reads MNHEY; CDR2 reads SMNVEV (reference sequence).

The chain combines TRBV5-1 with TRBJ1-2, with D perhaps matching TRBD1 (5 bases). The V gene's germline CDR1 is SGHRS and CDR2 YFSETQ. This CDR3 comprises 14 residues. V was trimmed by 4 bases and J by 6 bases, leaving 16 bases between them. CDR3 coding DNA: TGCGCCAGCAGCCAGGGTACCGTGGGGGATGGCTACACCTTC. This translates into CASSQGTVGDGYTF.

This clone showed up many times. This chain uses TRBV5-6 with TRBJ2-5; a possible D gene is TRBD1 (7 bases). The germline V gene has CDR1 SGHDT and CDR2 YYEEEE. V lost 2 bases and J 5 bases, leaving 13 bases between the germline ends. CDR3 size: 14 residues. The CDR3 nucleotides are TGTGCCAGCAGCTTTCAGGGGGGAGCCGAGACCCAGTACTTC. It translates to CASSFQGGAETQYF.

V is TRBV5-1 and J is TRBJ1-1; D not certain. CDR3 size: 13 residues. V was pared by 4 bases and J by 0 bases, with 7 bases between. The V gene's germline CDR1 is SGHRS and CDR2 YFSETQ. As DNA, the CDR3 is TGCGCCAGCAGCCGTACCATGAACACTGAAGCTTTCTTT. Translated, it gives CASSRTMNTEAFF.